A selection of T cell receptor beta chains follows, all from one sample in a study of CD8+ T cells in alopecia areata. The data were produced by immunoSEQ multiplex PCR, yet TCRdb's version contains in-frame clones alone and is incomplete. The table records 150,000 to 200,000 clones, 40% to 65% of them present only once. The source material was CD8+ T cells sorted from blood, sampled at week 24, from a patient treated with tofacitinib. The receptors stem from a human donor with alopecia areata. The CDR3 runs from the conserved cysteine through the conserved F or W. D genes are given only for firm matches. Clone size is shown for a subset of rows, as once, few, many or a class of expanded clone.

once,TRBV7-2,.,TRBJ1-6,TGTGCCAGCAGCTTAGTGTTGGTTGGCTCACCCCTCCACTTT,CASSLVLVGSPLHF
.,TRBV7-3,.,TRBJ2-2,TGTGCCAGCAGCTCAAATACCGGGGAGCTGTTTTTT,CASSSNTGELFF
.,TRBV11-2,.,TRBJ2-3,TGTGCCAGCAGCTTAGTGGGCGGGGGCCCAGATACGCAGTATTTT,CASSLVGGGPDTQYF
.,TRBV29-1,.,TRBJ1-2,TGCAGCGCCGGGGACAACAACTATGGCTACACCTTC,CSAGDNNYGYTF
.,TRBV29-1,TRBD1,TRBJ1-1,TGCAGCGTTGTAAGCGACAGGGTAACTGAAGCTTTCTTT,CSVVSDRVTEAFF
few,TRBV27,.,TRBJ2-6,TGTGCCAGCAGACAGGGTTCTGGGGCCAACGTCCTGACTTTC,CASRQGSGANVLTF
.,TRBV5-1,TRBD1,TRBJ2-7,TGCGCCAGCAGCTTGGGACAGGGGGCCTACGAGCAGTACTTC,CASSLGQGAYEQYF
.,TRBV9,TRBD1,TRBJ1-2,TGTGCCAGCAGCGTAGATGGTTCCACAGGGGTTGGCTACACCTTC,CASSVDGSTGVGYTF
.,TRBV9,TRBD2,TRBJ2-2,TGTGCCAGCAGCGAGCGGGGCCCCGGGGAGCTGTTTTTT,CASSERGPGELFF
.,TRBV5-1,TRBD1,TRBJ1-5,TGCGCCAGCAGTGCGACAGGGGATCAGCCCCAGCATTTT,CASSATGDQPQHF
few,TRBV15,.,TRBJ2-3,TGTGCCACCAGCGTGATTCTAACAGATACGCAGTATTTT,CATSVILTDTQYF
.,TRBV25-1,.,TRBJ2-2,TGTGCCAGCAGTGGAGGAGGGGCCGGGGAGCTGTTTTTT,CASSGGGAGELFF
.,TRBV30,.,TRBJ2-7,TGTGCCTGGAGTGTAGGTAGAGGATCCTACGAGCAGTACTTC,CAWSVGRGSYEQYF
.,TRBV5-6,.,TRBJ2-5,TGTGCCAGCAGCTTGGAAGGTTCGGAGACCCAGTACTTC,CASSLEGSETQYF
.,TRBV5-1,.,TRBJ1-1,TGCGCCAGCAAACCCGAGGTACAGTCGATTAAAGCTTTCTTT,CASKPEVQSIKAFF
.,TRBV9,.,TRBJ1-5,TGTGCCAGCAGCGTAGAAGGAAGGGACGATCAGCCCCAGCATTTT,CASSVEGRDDQPQHF
few,TRBV5-1,.,TRBJ2-2,TGCGCCAGCAGCGGGAACACCGGGGAGCTGTTTTTT,CASSGNTGELFF
.,TRBV4-3,TRBD2,TRBJ2-7,TGCGCCAGCAGCCAAGATATCGGGACTAGCGATACGTACGAGCAGTACTTC,CASSQDIGTSDTYEQYF
.,TRBV5-1,.,TRBJ2-6,TGCGCCAGCAGCTTGGTCGGTTCTGGGGCCAACGTCCTGACTTTC,CASSLVGSGANVLTF
few,TRBV7-6,.,TRBJ2-7,TGTGCCAGCAGCTTAAAGACGACAGAGATTTACTACGAGCAGTACTTC,CASSLKTTEIYYEQYF
few,TRBV13,.,TRBJ2-6,TGTGCCAGCGGGCAGGGCTCTGGGGCCAACGTCCTGACTTTC,CASGQGSGANVLTF
once,TRBV4-3,.,TRBJ2-5,TGCGCCAGCAGCCAAAGTAGGTCAGCACAAGAGACCCAGTACTTC,CASSQSRSAQETQYF
.,TRBV11-3,.,TRBJ2-7,TGTGCCAGCAGCTCCGCCTTGGGGGGTTACGACGAGCAGTACTTC,CASSSALGGYDEQYF
.,TRBV4-1,TRBD1,TRBJ2-7,TGCGCCAGCAGCCAAGACGACAGGGGCCCCTACGAGCAGTACTTC,CASSQDDRGPYEQYF
.,TRBV18,.,TRBJ2-3,TGTGCCAGCTCGGACGGTCCTAGCACAGATACGCAGTATTTT,CASSDGPSTDTQYF
.,TRBV6-5,.,TRBJ2-7,TGTGCCAGCAGTTACGATGGGAGATCCTACGAGCAGTACTTC,CASSYDGRSYEQYF
.,TRBV5-1,.,TRBJ1-1,TGCGCCAGCAGTTATCAGACTCTGAACACTGAAGCTTTCTTT,CASSYQTLNTEAFF
few,TRBV12-5,.,TRBJ1-1,TGTGCTAGTGGTCTGGGGACTGAAGCTTTCTTT,CASGLGTEAFF
.,TRBV11-2,.,TRBJ2-2,TGTGCCAGCAGCTCGGGACGGTTCGTCGGGGAGCTGTTTTTT,CASSSGRFVGELFF
.,TRBV6-5,.,TRBJ2-2,TGTGCCAGCAGTTACCAAGGGTCGAACACCGGGGAGCTGTTTTTT,CASSYQGSNTGELFF
.,TRBV29-1,.,TRBJ1-2,TGCAGCGTTGGTGGTGGAGTGGACTATGGCTACACCTTC,CSVGGGVDYGYTF
.,TRBV7-2,.,TRBJ1-2,TGTGCCAGCAGCTTAGGAGGGGAACGTGGCTACACCTTC,CASSLGGERGYTF
.,TRBV25-1,.,TRBJ2-6,TGTGCCAGCAGTTTAGAGCCAAGCTCTGGGGCCAACGTCCTGACTTTC,CASSLEPSSGANVLTF
.,TRBV11-2,.,TRBJ1-1,TGTGCCAGCAGCTTAGGGGGGGAAGGGACTGAAGCTTTCTTT,CASSLGGEGTEAFF
medium-sized,TRBV12-5,.,TRBJ1-1,TGTGCTAGTGGTTTGGGGGGACGGAACACTGAAGCTTTCTTT,CASGLGGRNTEAFF
.,TRBV29-1,.,TRBJ1-2,TGCAGCGTTGTCGGGGGTCAGTATGGCTACACCTTC,CSVVGGQYGYTF
once,TRBV4-3,.,TRBJ1-2,TGCGCCAGCAGCCAAGATCGCGGTAACTATGGCTACACCTTC,CASSQDRGNYGYTF
.,TRBV30,.,TRBJ1-2,TGTGCCGAGGCCTCTACTAACTATGGCTACACCTTC,CAEASTNYGYTF
.,TRBV30,TRBD2,TRBJ2-1,TGTGCCTGGAGTGTACAACAGCGGGGGGCCCGAGGGATGCAGTTCTTC,CAWSVQQRGARGMQFF
few,TRBV13,.,TRBJ1-1,TGTGCCAGCAGCGGATCACAGGGGAACACTGAAGCTTTCTTT,CASSGSQGNTEAFF
.,TRBV5-1,.,TRBJ2-7,TGCGCCAGCAGCTTGGTGGGCAGAAGCTCCTACGAGCAGTACTTC,CASSLVGRSSYEQYF
.,TRBV15,.,TRBJ1-5,TGTGCCACCAGCAGAGGGAAGGGGAACAATCAGCCCCAGCATTTT,CATSRGKGNNQPQHF
.,TRBV25-1,TRBD1,TRBJ2-7,TGTGCCAGCAGTGAAGGGACAGGGGGCGACGAGCAGTACTTC,CASSEGTGGDEQYF
.,TRBV29-1,TRBD1,TRBJ1-3,TGCAGCGTTGCCGACAGGGATTCTGGAAACACCATATATTTT,CSVADRDSGNTIYF
few,TRBV7-2,TRBD2,TRBJ2-5,TGTGCCAGCAGCTTAGAGGCTAGCGGGGTCGGGGAGACCCAGTACTTC,CASSLEASGVGETQYF
few,TRBV29-1,.,TRBJ2-7,TGCAGCGTTCTGATCACGGCCTCCTACGAGCAGTACTTC,CSVLITASYEQYF
.,TRBV6-1,.,TRBJ2-1,TGTGCCAGCGGTGAGATGAGTCTACCTCCCTACAATGAGCAGTTCTTC,CASGEMSLPPYNEQFF
.,TRBV5-1,.,TRBJ2-2,TGCGCCAGCAGCTGGGGACAAACCATAAACACCGGGGAGCTGTTTTTT,CASSWGQTINTGELFF
.,TRBV29-1,.,TRBJ2-4,TGCAGCGTTGAAGTGAGGCGGGATAAAAACATTCAGTACTTC,CSVEVRRDKNIQYF